Each of the 14 T cell receptor beta chains below was sequenced from the same sample in a study of T cell repertoires in ileal Crohn's disease. Time point denoted: inflamed ileum from the surgical specimen. Using immunoSEQ multiplex PCR, the repertoire was profiled, and TCRdb retains in-frame clones only, with some absent. The sample lists around 15,000 clones; less than 80% were seen once. Sequenced input: ileal tissue. Receptor source: an adult with Crohn's disease.

The chain has TRBV7-6 and TRBJ1-2; D call uncertain. CDR3 length equals 18 residues. The V end lost 1 base, the J end lost 4 bases, and 22 bases lay between the germline ends. CDR1 is SGHVS, CDR2 FNYEAQ, per germline. DNA of the CDR3: TGTGCCAGCAGCTTAGGATCCCGACACGGCGAGGGTAGCTATGGCTACACCTTC. Its protein is CASSLGSRHGEGSYGYTF. Drawing the rest from reference TRBV7-6 and TRBJ1-2, the complete variable domain is GAGVSQSPRYKVTKRGQDVALRCDPISGHVSLYWYRQALGQGPEFLTYFNYEAQQDKSGLPNDRFSAERPEGSISTLTIQRTEQRDSAMYRCASSLGSRHGEGSYGYTFGSGTRLTVV.

The chain employs TRBV19 and TRBJ2-7, with D uncertain. Between the trimmed V and J ends, which lost 5 bases and 4 bases, there was a span of 6 bases. Germline V gene data show CDR1 as LNHDA and CDR2 as SQIVND (reference sequence). CDR3 length: 11 residues. CDR3 sequence (DNA): TGTGCCAGTAGTTGGGGTTACGAGCAGTACTTC. Translating it yields CASSWGYEQYF.

V and J are TRBV7-3 and TRBJ2-2; TRBD1 matches at 8 bases. The length of the CDR3 is 16 residues. The junction had 2 bases not matched to a gene; V was cut back by 2 bases and J by 0 bases. Germline V gene data show CDR1 as SGHTA and CDR2 as FQGTGA. This CDR3 is CASSLQGASNTGELFF. For the CDR3, the DNA is TGTGCCAGCAGCTTACAGGGGGCGTCGAACACCGGGGAGCTGTTTTTT.

This clone was observed once. This chain joins TRBV5-1 and TRBJ2-5, with D possibly called TRBD1 or TRBD2 (6 bases each). The length of the CDR3 is 16 residues. Germline V gives CDR1 SGHRS, CDR2 YFSETQ. V gave up 5 bases and J gave up 1 base, with 18 bases separating them. CDR3: CASSAPEGEVQETQYF. Written as DNA, the CDR3 is TGCGCCAGCAGTGCTCCAGAGGGGGAGGTCCAAGAGACCCAGTACTTC.

V is TRBV6-1 and J is TRBJ2-7; D might be TRBD2 (6 bases). The V end lost 5 bases, the J end lost 2 bases, and 16 bases lay between the germline ends. This CDR3 has 15 amino acids. Germline CDR1 reads MNHNS; CDR2 reads SASEGT. The CDR3 coding sequence is TGTGCCAGCAGTTTATTATCTGGCGGGGCCTACGAGCAGTACTTC. Protein product: CASSLLSGGAYEQYF.

The chain uses TRBV5-4 and TRBJ1-6; D uncertain. Trimming took off 2 bases at V and 7 bases at J, with 13 bases between the two ends. The CDR3 loop spans 15 amino acids. CDR1 and CDR2 from the germline V gene are SGHNT and YYREEE (reference sequence). DNA of the CDR3: TGTGCCAGCAGCTTTTCTTACAGTACGAATTCACCCCTCCACTTT. This sequence encodes CASSFSYSTNSPLHF.

The CDR3 reads CASSLGGQETQYF. CDR3 DNA: TGTGCCAGCAGCCTAGGGGGCCAAGAGACCCAGTACTTC. The chain couples TRBV5-6 to TRBJ2-5; D may be TRBD1 (6 bases). Germline V lookup: CDR1 SGHDT, CDR2 YYEEEE. CDR3 length: 13 amino acids. V was pared by 4 bases and J by 1 base, with 8 bases between.

As regards this clone: This CDR3 is also generated by other DNA sequences in the sample. The DNA for the CDR3 is TGTGCCTGGAGCCTATTGGGACGAAACTATGGCTACACCTTC. This sequence encodes CAWSLLGRNYGYTF. This chain uses TRBV30 with TRBJ1-2; D perhaps matches TRBD1 (5 bases). The CDR3 sequence is 14 residues long. Germline CDR1 reads GTSNPN; CDR2 reads SVGIG (reference sequence). The V end lost 3 bases, the J end lost 2 bases, and 13 bases lay between the germline ends.

CDR3 coding DNA: TGTGCCAGCAGCTCCGGGACAGGGGATTCACCCCTCCACTTT. This translates into CASSSGTGDSPLHF. The V call is TRBV2, the J call TRBJ1-6, with TRBD1 identical over 10 bases. In germline, CDR1 is SNHLY, CDR2 FYNNEI. This CDR3 contains 14 residues. The trim removed 6 bases at V and 8 bases at J, leaving 4 bases unmatched.

The rearrangement links TRBV6-4 to TRBJ2-1; D unclear. CDR3 size: 13 residues. V lost 4 bases and J 9 bases, leaving 13 bases between the germline ends. The germline gives CDR1 MRHNA, CDR2 SNTAGT. The CDR3 nucleotides read TGTGCCAGCAGTGTTGGCCCAGCGTCTGAGCAGTTCTTC. Protein sequence: CASSVGPASEQFF.

This sequence joins TRBV10-3 and TRBJ2-7; D assignment may be TRBD1 or TRBD2 (5 bases each). V lost 10 bases to trimming and J lost 6 bases, with 19 bases between them. Germline V gives CDR1 ENHRY, CDR2 SYGVKD. This CDR3 spans 13 amino acids. The DNA of the CDR3 is TGTGCCACTGCCCGAGAGGGGTTTGGCGAGCAGTACTTC. Translated, it gives CATAREGFGEQYF.

The chain employs TRBV11-2 and TRBJ1-1, with D unresolved. Germline-derived CDR1 and CDR2 are SGHAT and FQNNGV. Trimming pared 1 base from V and 1 base from J, leaving 7 bases between. This CDR3 spans 14 amino acids. Here the CDR3 reads CASSLVLGNTEAFF. CDR3 nucleotide sequence: TGTGCCAGCAGCTTAGTCCTAGGGAACACTGAAGCTTTCTTT. Filled out from reference TRBV11-2 and TRBJ1-1, the complete variable domain reads EAGVAQSPRYKIIEKRQSVAFWCNPISGHATLYWYQQILGQGPKLLIQFQNNGVVDDSQLPKDRFSAERLKGVDSTLKIQPAKLEDSAVYLCASSLVLGNTEAFFGQGTRLTVV.

The gene calls are TRBV19 and TRBJ2-3; D might be TRBD2 (5 bases). Trimming removed 3 bases from V and 4 bases from J, with 23 bases in between. This CDR3 has 18 residues. Looked up from germline, CDR1 is LNHDA and CDR2 is SQIVND (reference sequence). The CDR3 nucleotides read TGTGCCAGTAGTATTACCGGGTCGGACTTCGGTGGGGCAGATACGCAGTATTTT. This codes for CASSITGSDFGGADTQYF.

The rearrangement links TRBV5-6 to TRBJ1-1, with no clear D. There are 16 residues in the CDR3. The V and J ends lost 3 bases and 3 bases respectively, with 18 bases between them. CDR1 SGHDT and CDR2 YYEEEE come from the germline V gene. CDR3 nucleotide sequence: TGTGCCAGCAGCTCCCTCCCCGAGGGCGGTGACACTGAAGCTTTCTTT. This encodes CASSSLPEGGDTEAFF. Full variable domain (rest looked up from reference TRBV5-6 and TRBJ1-1): DAGVTQSPTHLIKTRGQQVTLRCSPKSGHDTVSWYQQALGQGPQFIFQYYEEEERQRGNFPDRFSGHQFPNYSSELNVNALLLGDSALYLCASSSLPEGGDTEAFFGQGTRLTVV.